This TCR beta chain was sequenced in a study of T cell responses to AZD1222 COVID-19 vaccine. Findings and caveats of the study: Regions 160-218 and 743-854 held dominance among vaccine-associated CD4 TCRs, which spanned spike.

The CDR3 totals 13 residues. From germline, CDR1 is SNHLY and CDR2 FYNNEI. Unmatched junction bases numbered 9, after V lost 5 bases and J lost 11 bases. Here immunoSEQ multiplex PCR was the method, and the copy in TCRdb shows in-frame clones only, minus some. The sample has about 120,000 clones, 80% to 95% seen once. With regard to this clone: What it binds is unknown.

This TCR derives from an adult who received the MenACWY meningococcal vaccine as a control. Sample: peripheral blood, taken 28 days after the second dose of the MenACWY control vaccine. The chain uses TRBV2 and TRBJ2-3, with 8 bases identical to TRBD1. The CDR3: CASSSPGQVKQYF. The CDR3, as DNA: TGTGCCAGCAGTAGCCCGGGACAGGTGAAGCAGTATTTT.